These T cell receptor beta chains were read from a single sample in a study of early T cells in non-severe SARS-CoV-2 infection. In TCRdb, the 5' RACE reads were re-called with MiXCR into one record per CDR3 protein. Here the sample spans over 25,000 distinct CDR3 sequences, about 4.5% being singletons. The source material was whole blood. The receptor source for this set is an adult who was a healthcare worker with PCR-confirmed SARS-CoV-2 infection or an uninfected control (not recorded which). The CDR3 runs from the conserved cysteine through the conserved F or W. D genes are given only for firm matches. Not every row has a clone size; where given, it reads once, few, many or a size class.

few	.	TRBV20-1	TRBJ2-1	TGCAGTGCTATGCGGGGCGATGAGCAGTTCTTC	CSAMRGDEQFF
many	.	TRBV4-1	TRBJ1-5	TGCGCCAGCAGCCAAGTTGGTTCCCTTAGCAATCAGCCCCAGCATTTT	CASSQVGSLSNQPQHF
few	.	TRBV29-1	TRBJ1-1	TGCAGCGTGGCCCCCCTTTCGGACACTGAAGCTTTCTTT	CSVAPLSDTEAFF
.	.	TRBV5-4	TRBJ2-7	TGTGCCAGCAGCTTGGGGCGGGGTTTCTCCTACGAGCAGTACTTC	CASSLGRGFSYEQYF
.	TRBD1	TRBV12-3/TRBV12-4	TRBJ1-2	TGTGCCAGCAATAGTCTCGACAGGGGACACTATGGCTACACCTTC	CASNSLDRGHYGYTF
many	TRBD1	TRBV7-6	TRBJ1-6	TGTGCCAGCAGCCGAAAGCGACAGGGCCCCGGCTCCTATAATTCACCCCTCCACTTT	CASSRKRQGPGSYNSPLHF
many	TRBD1	TRBV5-1	TRBJ1-6	TGCGCCAGCAGCAGGACAGGGGGCGAAGACCGCTCCTATAATTCACCCCTCCACTTT	CASSRTGGEDRSYNSPLHF
many	.	TRBV2	TRBJ2-3	TGTGCCAGCAGTGAGAGCACGTATACGCAGTATTTT	CASSESTYTQYF
.	TRBD2	TRBV4-1	TRBJ2-5	TGCGCCAGCAGCCAAGGACTAGCGGGGGTCCCAGAGACCCAGTACTTC	CASSQGLAGVPETQYF
medium-sized	.	TRBV7-9	TRBJ1-4	TGTGCCAGCAGCCTCAACACGGGGAGTGAAAAACTGTTTTTT	CASSLNTGSEKLFF
many	.	TRBV2	TRBJ1-2	TGTGCCAGCAGTGGGTCGGATAGTGGCTACACCTTC	CASSGSDSGYTF